This note documents a single T cell receptor beta chain sequence. The antigen remains undetermined. A read error may explain this, as a much larger clone is one base away. Study outcomes and limitations: Greatest tumor Treg TCR overlap was with tumor naive CD4+ cells. The larger cohort examined one V-J beta rearrangement, not whole repertoires. Tumor memory CD4+ T cell TCR gene usage clustered with blood and lymph node memory CD4+ cells and lymph node naive CD4+ cells.

The ends lost 5 bases at V and 3 bases at J; junction bases unmatched: 4. The CDR3 consists of 13 residues. Germline CDR1 reads GTSNPN; CDR2 reads SVGIG (reference sequence). Tregs were sorted as CD4+CD25+CD127-/low cells. Full-length variable regions came from constant-region reverse primers plus semi-nested Nested Universal Primer A PCR. MiXCR, applied by TCRdb to the 5' RACE reads, yields one record per CDR3 protein. The sample carries 10,000 or so distinct CDR3 sequences, 30% to 40% recorded once. The rearrangement uses TRBV30 and TRBJ2-4; 7 nucleotides agree with TRBD1. Sequencing used Tregs sorted from blood. This TCR came from a female donor with breast cancer. CDR3 DNA sequence: TGTGCCTGGGCAAGGGACAGCAAAAACATTCAGTACTTC. Its protein product is CAWARDSKNIQYF.